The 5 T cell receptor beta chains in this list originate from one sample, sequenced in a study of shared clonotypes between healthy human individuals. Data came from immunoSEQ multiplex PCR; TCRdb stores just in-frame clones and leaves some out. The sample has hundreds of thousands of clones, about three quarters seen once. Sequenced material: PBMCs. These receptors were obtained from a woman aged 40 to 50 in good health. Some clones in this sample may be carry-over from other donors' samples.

The CDR3 DNA reads TGTGCCAGCAAGCGTGAGACAGATACGCAGTATTTT. As protein: CASKRETDTQYF. The chain couples TRBV2 to TRBJ2-3; no clear D gene. The CDR3 totals 12 residues. Germline V CDR1 and CDR2: SNHLY, FYNNEI. V was shortened by 7 bases and J by 3 bases, with 8 bases between the two germline ends.

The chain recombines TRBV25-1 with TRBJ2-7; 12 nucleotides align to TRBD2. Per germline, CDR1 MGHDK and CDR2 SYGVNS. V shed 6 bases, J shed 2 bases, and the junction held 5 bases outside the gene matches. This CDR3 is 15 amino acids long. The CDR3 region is CASRRTSGKAYEQYF. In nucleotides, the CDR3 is TGTGCCAGCAGGCGGACTAGCGGGAAAGCCTACGAGCAGTACTTC.

CDR3 sequence: CASSPGQAAGEKLFF. The CDR3 nucleotides are TGTGCCAGTAGTCCAGGACAGGCGGCGGGTGAAAAACTGTTTTTT. The chain is built from TRBV19 and TRBJ1-4; 7 bases map to TRBD1. Germline V gives CDR1 LNHDA, CDR2 SQIVND (reference sequence). The CDR3 is 15 amino acids. J lost 7 bases, V lost 5 bases, and 10 bases had no gene match. Full variable domain (missing parts from reference TRBV19 and TRBJ1-4): DGGITQSPKYLFRKEGQNVTLSCEQNLNHDAMYWYRQDPGQGLRLIYYSQIVNDFQKGDIAEGYSVSREKKESFPLTVTSAQKNPTAFYLCASSPGQAAGEKLFFGSGTQLSVL.

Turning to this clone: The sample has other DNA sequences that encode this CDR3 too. The CDR3 protein is CASSLAGSGELFF. The CDR3 DNA sequence: TGTGCCAGCAGCCTAGCGGGGTCCGGGGAGCTGTTTTTT. This chain uses TRBV11-2 with TRBJ2-2; 9 nucleotides agree with TRBD2. Germline CDR1 SGHAT, CDR2 FQNNGV. V shed 5 bases, J shed 6 bases, and the junction held 1 base outside the gene matches. The CDR3 is 13 residues long.

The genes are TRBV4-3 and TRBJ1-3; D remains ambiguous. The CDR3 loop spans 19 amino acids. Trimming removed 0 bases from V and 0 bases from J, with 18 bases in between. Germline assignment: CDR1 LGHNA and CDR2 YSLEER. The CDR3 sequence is CASSQDSPRVESSGNTIYF. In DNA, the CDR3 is TGCGCCAGCAGCCAAGATTCCCCGCGAGTGGAGAGCTCTGGAAACACCATATATTTT.